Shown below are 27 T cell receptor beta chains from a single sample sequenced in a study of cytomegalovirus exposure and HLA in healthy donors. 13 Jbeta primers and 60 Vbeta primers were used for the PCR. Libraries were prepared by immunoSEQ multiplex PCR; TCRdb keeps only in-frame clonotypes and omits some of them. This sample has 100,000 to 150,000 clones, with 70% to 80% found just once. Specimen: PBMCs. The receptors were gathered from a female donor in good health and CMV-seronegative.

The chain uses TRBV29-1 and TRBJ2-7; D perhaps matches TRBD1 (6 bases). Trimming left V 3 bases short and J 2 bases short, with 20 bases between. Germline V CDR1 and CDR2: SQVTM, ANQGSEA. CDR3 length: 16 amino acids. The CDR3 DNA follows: TGCAGCGTTGAGAAAGGGTTCGGGACACCACCCTACGAGCAGTACTTC. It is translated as CSVEKGFGTPPYEQYF.

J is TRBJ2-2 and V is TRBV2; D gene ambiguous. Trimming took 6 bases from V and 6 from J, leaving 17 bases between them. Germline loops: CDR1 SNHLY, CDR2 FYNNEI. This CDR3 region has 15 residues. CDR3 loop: CASSVNWVSAGELFF. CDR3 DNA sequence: TGTGCCAGCAGCGTAAATTGGGTGAGCGCCGGGGAGCTGTTTTTT.

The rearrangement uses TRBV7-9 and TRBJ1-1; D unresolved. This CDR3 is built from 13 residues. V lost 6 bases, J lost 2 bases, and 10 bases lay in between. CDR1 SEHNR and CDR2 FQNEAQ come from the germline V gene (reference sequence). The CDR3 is CASRAGRNTEAFF. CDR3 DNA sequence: TGTGCCAGCAGGGCCGGGAGAAACACTGAAGCTTTCTTT.

CDR3 amino acids: CASSSIAGGNTYNEQFF. DNA for the CDR3: TGTGCCAGCAGTTCAATAGCGGGAGGTAACACCTACAATGAGCAGTTCTTC. The chain is built from TRBV6-9 and TRBJ2-1; 10 positions match TRBD2. CDR1 is MNHGY, CDR2 SVAAGI, per germline. The CDR3 consists of 17 residues. With 4 bases clipped from V and 2 bases from J, the junction kept 8 bases outside the gene matches.

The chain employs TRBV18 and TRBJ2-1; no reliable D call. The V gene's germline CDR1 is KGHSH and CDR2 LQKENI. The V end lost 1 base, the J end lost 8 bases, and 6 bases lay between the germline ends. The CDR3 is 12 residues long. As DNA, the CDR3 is TGTGCCAGCTCACCACGAGACTATGAGCAGTTCTTC. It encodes CASSPRDYEQFF.

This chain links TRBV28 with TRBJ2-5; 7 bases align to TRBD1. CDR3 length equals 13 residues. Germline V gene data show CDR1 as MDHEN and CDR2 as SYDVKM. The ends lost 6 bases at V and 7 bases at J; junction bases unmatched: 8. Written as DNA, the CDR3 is TGTGCCAGCAGCCTTGGACAGGCAGGGACCCAGTACTTC. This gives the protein CASSLGQAGTQYF.

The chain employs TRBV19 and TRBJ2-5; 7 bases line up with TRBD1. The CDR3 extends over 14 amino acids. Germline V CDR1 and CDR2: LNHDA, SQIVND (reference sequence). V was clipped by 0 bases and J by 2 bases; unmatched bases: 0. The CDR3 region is CASSIDRGQETQYF. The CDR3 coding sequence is TGTGCCAGTAGTATAGACAGGGGGCAAGAGACCCAGTACTTC.

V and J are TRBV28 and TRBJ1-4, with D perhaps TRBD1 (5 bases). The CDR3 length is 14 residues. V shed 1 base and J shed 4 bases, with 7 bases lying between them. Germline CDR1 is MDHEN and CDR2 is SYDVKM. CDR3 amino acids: CASSLLTVNEKLFF. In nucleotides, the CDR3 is TGTGCCAGCAGTTTATTGACAGTTAATGAAAAACTGTTTTTT.

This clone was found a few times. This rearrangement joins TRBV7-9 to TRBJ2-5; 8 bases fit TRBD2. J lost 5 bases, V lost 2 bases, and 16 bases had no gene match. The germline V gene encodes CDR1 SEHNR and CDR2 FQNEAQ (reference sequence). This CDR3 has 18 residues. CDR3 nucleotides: TGTGCCAGCAGCTTACTAGGGCGAGGACTAGCCCCGGCGGAGACCCAGTACTTC. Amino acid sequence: CASSLLGRGLAPAETQYF.

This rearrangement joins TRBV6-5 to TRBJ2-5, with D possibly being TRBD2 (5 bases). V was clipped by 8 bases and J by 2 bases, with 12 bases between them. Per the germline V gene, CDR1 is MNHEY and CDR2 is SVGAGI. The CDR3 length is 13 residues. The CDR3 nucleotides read TGTGCCAGCGAAGGAGGCCAGCAAGAGACCCAGTACTTC. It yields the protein CASEGGQQETQYF.

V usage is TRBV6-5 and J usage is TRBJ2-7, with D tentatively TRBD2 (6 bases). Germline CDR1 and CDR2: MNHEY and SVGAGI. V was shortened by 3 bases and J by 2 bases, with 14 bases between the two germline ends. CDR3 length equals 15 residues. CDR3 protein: CASSYWSGPPYEQYF. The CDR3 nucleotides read TGTGCCAGCAGTTATTGGAGCGGGCCCCCCTACGAGCAGTACTTC.

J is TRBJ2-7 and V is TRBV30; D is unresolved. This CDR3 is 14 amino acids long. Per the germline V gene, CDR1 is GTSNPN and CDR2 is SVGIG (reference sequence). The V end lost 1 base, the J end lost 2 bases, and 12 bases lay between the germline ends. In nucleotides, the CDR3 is TGTGCCTGGAGTGGGTTTAGGAGCCCCTACGAGCAGTACTTC. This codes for CAWSGFRSPYEQYF.

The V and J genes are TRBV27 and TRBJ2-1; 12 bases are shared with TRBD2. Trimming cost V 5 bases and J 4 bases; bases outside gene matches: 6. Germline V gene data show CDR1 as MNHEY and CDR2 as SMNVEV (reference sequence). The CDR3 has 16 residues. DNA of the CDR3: TGTGCCAGCAGTCGCTGGACTAGCGGGATATACAATGAGCAGTTCTTC. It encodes CASSRWTSGIYNEQFF.

The CDR3 coding sequence is TGCGCCAGCAGCCCATTTGAGGGTTTCTACAATGAGCAGTTCTTC. This gives the protein CASSPFEGFYNEQFF. The V call is TRBV4-3, the J call TRBJ2-1; D is possibly TRBD2 (5 bases). This CDR3 comprises 15 residues. The V end was cut by 4 bases, the J end by 3 bases, with 13 bases between. Per the germline V gene, CDR1 is LGHNA and CDR2 is YSLEER.

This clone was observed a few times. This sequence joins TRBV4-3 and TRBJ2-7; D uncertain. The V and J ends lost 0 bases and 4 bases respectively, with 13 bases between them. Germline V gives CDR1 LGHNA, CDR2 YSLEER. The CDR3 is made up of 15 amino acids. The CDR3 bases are TGCGCCAGCAGCCAAGATAGTCTTACCGGGTACGAGCAGTACTTC. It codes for CASSQDSLTGYEQYF.

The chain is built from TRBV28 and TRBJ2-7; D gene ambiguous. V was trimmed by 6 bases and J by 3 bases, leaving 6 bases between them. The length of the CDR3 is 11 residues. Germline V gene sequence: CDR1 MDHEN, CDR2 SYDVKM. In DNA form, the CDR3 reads TGTGCCAGCAGCCGTATCTACGAGCAGTACTTC. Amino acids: CASSRIYEQYF.

CDR3 coding DNA: TGTGCCAGCAGCAGGAGACAGGGTTGGGGGGAGACCCAGTACTTC. Translated: CASSRRQGWGETQYF. The rearrangement uses TRBV5-6 and TRBJ2-5; 7 bases match TRBD1. CDR1 and CDR2 from the germline V gene are SGHDT and YYEEEE. This CDR3 is 15 amino acids long. With 4 bases clipped from V and 5 bases from J, the junction kept 11 bases outside the gene matches.

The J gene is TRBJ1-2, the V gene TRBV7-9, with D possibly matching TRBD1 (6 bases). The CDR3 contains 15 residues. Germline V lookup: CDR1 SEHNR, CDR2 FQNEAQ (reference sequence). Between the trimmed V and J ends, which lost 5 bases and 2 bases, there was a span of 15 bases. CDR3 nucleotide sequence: TGTGCCAGCAGCGCACCCGCCAGGGGAAACTATGGCTACACCTTC. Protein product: CASSAPARGNYGYTF.

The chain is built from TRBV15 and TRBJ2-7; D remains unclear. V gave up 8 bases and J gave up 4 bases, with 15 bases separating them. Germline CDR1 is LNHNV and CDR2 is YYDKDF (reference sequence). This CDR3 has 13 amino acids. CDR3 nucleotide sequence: TGTGCCACCCAGAGAGCGAATACTTACGAGCAGTACTTC. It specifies CATQRANTYEQYF.

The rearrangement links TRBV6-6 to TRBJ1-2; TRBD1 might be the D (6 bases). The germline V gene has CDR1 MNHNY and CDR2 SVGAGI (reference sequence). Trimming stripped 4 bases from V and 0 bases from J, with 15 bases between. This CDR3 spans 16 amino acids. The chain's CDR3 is CASSSFLSGANYGYTF. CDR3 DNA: TGTGCCAGCAGTTCCTTCCTCTCAGGGGCTAACTATGGCTACACCTTC.

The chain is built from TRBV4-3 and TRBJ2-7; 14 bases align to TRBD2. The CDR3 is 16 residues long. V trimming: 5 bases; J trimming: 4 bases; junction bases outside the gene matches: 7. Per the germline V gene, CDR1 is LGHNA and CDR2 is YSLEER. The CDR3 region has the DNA TGCGCCAGCAGCTTCGGGACTAGCGGGAGTGGTTACGAGCAGTACTTC. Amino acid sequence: CASSFGTSGSGYEQYF.

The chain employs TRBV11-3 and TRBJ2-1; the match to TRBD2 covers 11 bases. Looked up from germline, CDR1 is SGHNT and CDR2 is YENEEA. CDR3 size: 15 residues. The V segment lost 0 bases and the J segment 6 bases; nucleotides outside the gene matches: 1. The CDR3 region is CASSLEGLAVNEQFF. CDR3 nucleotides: TGTGCCAGCAGCTTAGAGGGACTAGCGGTCAATGAGCAGTTCTTC. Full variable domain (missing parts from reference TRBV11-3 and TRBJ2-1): EAGVVQSPRYKIIEKKQPVAFWCNPISGHNTLYWYLQNLGQGPELLIRYENEEAVDDSQLPKDRFSAERLKGVDSTLKIQPAELGDSAVYLCASSLEGLAVNEQFFGPGTRLTVL.

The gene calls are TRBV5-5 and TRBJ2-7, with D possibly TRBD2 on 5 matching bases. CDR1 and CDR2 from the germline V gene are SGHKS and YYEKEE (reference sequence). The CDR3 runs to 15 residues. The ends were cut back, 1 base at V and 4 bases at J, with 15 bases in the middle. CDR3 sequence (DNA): TGTGCCAGCAGCTTGTTCGGAGGAACCTCGTACGAGCAGTACTTC. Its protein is CASSLFGGTSYEQYF.

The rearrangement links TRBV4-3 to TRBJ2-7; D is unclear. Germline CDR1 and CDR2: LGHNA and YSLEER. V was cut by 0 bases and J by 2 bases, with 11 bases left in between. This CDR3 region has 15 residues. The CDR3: CASSQERSETYEQYF. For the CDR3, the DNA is TGCGCCAGCAGCCAAGAGAGAAGCGAAACCTACGAGCAGTACTTC.

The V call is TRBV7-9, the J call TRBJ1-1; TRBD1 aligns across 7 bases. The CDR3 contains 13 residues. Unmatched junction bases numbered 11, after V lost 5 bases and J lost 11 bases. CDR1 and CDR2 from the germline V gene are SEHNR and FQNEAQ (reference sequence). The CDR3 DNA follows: TGTGCCAGCAGCCAGACAGGGATGTTGGTGGCTTTCTTT. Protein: CASSQTGMLVAFF.

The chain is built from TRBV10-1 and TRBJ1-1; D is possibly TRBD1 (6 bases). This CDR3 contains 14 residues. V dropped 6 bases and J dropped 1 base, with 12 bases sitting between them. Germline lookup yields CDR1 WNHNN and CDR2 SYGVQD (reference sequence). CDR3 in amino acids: CASSPTGQNTEAFF. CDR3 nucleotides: TGCGCCAGCAGCCCGACAGGACAGAACACTGAAGCTTTCTTT.

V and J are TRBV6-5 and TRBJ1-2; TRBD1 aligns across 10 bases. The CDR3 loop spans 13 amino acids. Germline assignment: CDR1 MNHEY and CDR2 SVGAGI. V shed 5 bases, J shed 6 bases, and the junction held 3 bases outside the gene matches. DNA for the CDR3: TGTGCCAGCAGTAGGGGACAGGGGAATGGCTACACCTTC. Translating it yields CASSRGQGNGYTF.